A single sample is the source of the 12 T cell receptor beta chains below, sequenced in a study of cytomegalovirus exposure and HLA in healthy donors. Both 60 Vbeta primers and 13 Jbeta primers went into the PCR. Repertoires were generated with immunoSEQ multiplex PCR, while TCRdb's copy carries only in-frame clones and drops some. The data hold tens of thousands of clones, with 82% observed a single time. The source material was PBMCs. These receptors all stem from a woman aged 18-29 years in good health and CMV-seronegative.

The chain uses TRBV19 and TRBJ1-1; D is unresolved. CDR1 is LNHDA and CDR2 is SQIVND in the germline V gene (reference sequence). This CDR3 has 13 residues. V gave up 3 bases and J gave up 7 bases, with 12 bases separating them. CDR3 protein: CASSIQVSFEAFF. The CDR3 DNA reads as TGTGCCAGTAGTATCCAGGTCTCTTTTGAAGCTTTCTTT. Filled out from reference TRBV19 and TRBJ1-1, the complete variable domain reads DGGITQSPKYLFRKEGQNVTLSCEQNLNHDAMYWYRQDPGQGLRLIYYSQIVNDFQKGDIAEGYSVSREKKESFPLTVTSAQKNPTAFYLCASSIQVSFEAFFGQGTRLTVV.

There are a few counts of this clone. This rearrangement joins TRBV5-4 to TRBJ2-1; a weak D match, TRBD1 (6 bases). The CDR3 totals 16 residues. The V and J ends lost 4 bases and 3 bases respectively, with 17 bases between them. Germline-derived CDR1 and CDR2 are SGHNT and YYREEE (reference sequence). DNA for the CDR3: TGTGCCAGCAGCCCCAGGGGAGCGCGGCACTACAATGAGCAGTTCTTC. It is translated as CASSPRGARHYNEQFF.

The chain joins TRBV5-1 to TRBJ2-5; 9 bases align to TRBD2. The CDR3 totals 17 residues. Germline V lookup: CDR1 SGHRS, CDR2 YFSETQ. The V segment lost 2 bases and the J segment 5 bases; nucleotides outside the gene matches: 13. This CDR3 is CASSLALQREAVETQYF. Here the CDR3 DNA reads TGCGCCAGCAGCTTAGCCCTCCAGCGGGAGGCAGTCGAGACCCAGTACTTC.

This chain links TRBV7-3 with TRBJ2-1; 12 bases fit TRBD2. The V gene end was trimmed by 5 bases and the J gene end by 7 bases; junction bases not matched to a gene: 6. The CDR3 is made up of 15 amino acids. CDR1 is SGHTA and CDR2 is FQGTGA in the germline V gene. The CDR3 loop reads CASSQLGLAGNEQFF. The CDR3 DNA reads as TGTGCCAGCAGCCAACTTGGACTAGCGGGGAATGAGCAGTTCTTC.

The chain combines TRBV19 with TRBJ2-1; D might be TRBD2 (7 bases). From germline, CDR1 is LNHDA and CDR2 SQIVND (reference sequence). The V end lost 3 bases, the J end lost 4 bases, and 13 bases lay between the germline ends. The CDR3 extends over 15 amino acids. DNA for the CDR3: TGTGCCAGTAGTATTGGGAGGGGGGTATACAATGAGCAGTTCTTC. The encoded protein is CASSIGRGVYNEQFF.

Comments on this clone: One junction end disagrees with the germline gene, perhaps due to a read error. This sequence joins TRBV10-3 and TRBJ2-4; the D gene is possibly TRBD1 (6 bases). Germline CDR1 ENHRY, CDR2 SYGVKD. The CDR3 contains 15 residues. DNA for the CDR3: TGTGCCATCAGTGTTGACAGGATAGCCAAAAACAGTCAGTACTTC. Encoded protein: CAISVDRIAKNSQYF.

The CDR3 DNA sequence: TGTGCCAGCAGTTATGGTAGTGCGGGAGGGGCAGGCCAGTACTTC. This translates into CASSYGSAGGAGQYF. V usage is TRBV6-5 and J usage is TRBJ2-5, with 9 bases lining up with TRBD2. The CDR3 contains 15 residues. The germline CDR1 and CDR2 sequences are MNHEY and SVGAGI. V trimming: 3 bases; J trimming: 10 bases; junction bases outside the gene matches: 12.

Worth noting for this clone: Other nucleotide sequences from this sample produce the same CDR3. V is TRBV7-9 and J is TRBJ1-2, with 11 bases fitting TRBD1. V was pared by 5 bases and J by 4 bases, with 9 bases of the junction left unmatched. The CDR3 has 16 amino acids. Germline CDR1 and CDR2: SEHNR and FQNEAQ (reference sequence). Here the CDR3 reads CASSIGTGGTSYGYTF. Here the CDR3 DNA reads TGTGCCAGCAGCATCGGGACAGGGGGAACCTCCTATGGCTACACCTTC.

The chain is built from TRBV29-1 and TRBJ1-1; unclear D gene. Deletions cut 7 bases from V and 0 bases from J, with 12 bases between. Germline V gene lookup returns CDR1 SQVTM and CDR2 ANQGSEA. The CDR3 has 13 amino acids. The CDR3 region has the DNA TGCAGCGGGTTTAGTCAGGTGAACACTGAAGCTTTCTTT. Translating it yields CSGFSQVNTEAFF.

This clone was observed a few times. The chain joins TRBV18 to TRBJ2-6; 8 nucleotides agree with TRBD1. The germline V gene has CDR1 KGHSH and CDR2 LQKENI. The CDR3 consists of 17 residues. After removal of 4 bases from V and 2 bases from J, the junction contained 7 bases not matched to a gene. Written as DNA, the CDR3 is TGTGCCAGCTCACGCGGACAGGGTGGGACTGGGGCCAACGTCCTGACTTTC. Encoded protein: CASSRGQGGTGANVLTF.

The rearrangement joins TRBV7-3 to TRBJ2-7, with TRBD2 as a possible D gene (6 bases). The CDR3 contains 16 residues. Per germline, CDR1 SGHTA and CDR2 FQGTGA. V was shortened by 1 base and J by 2 bases, with 15 bases between the two germline ends. For the CDR3, the DNA is TGTGCCAGCAGCTTAAGAGGCGGGGCTAGCCCCTACGAGCAGTACTTC. It encodes CASSLRGGASPYEQYF.

As for this clone: At one of its ends the junction is not consistent with the germline gene, which may arise from a read error. The chain uses TRBV10-2 and TRBJ2-6; tentative D call: TRBD2 (5 bases). This CDR3 is built from 16 residues. Germline V gene lookup returns CDR1 WSHSY and CDR2 SAAADI. The CDR3 reads CASSESGLFEANGLTF. CDR3 DNA: TGCGCCAGCAGTGAGTCAGGACTTTTTGAGGCCAACGGCCTGACTTTC.